This TCR beta chain was recovered during a study of blood T cells in healthy people across ages. Study results and caveats: Comparison with aged donors showed that long-lived donors had more naive CD4+ cells and higher diversity. In the absence of known donor CMV status, changes in expanded clonotypes were possibly confounded.

Samples each yielded at least 5.5 micrograms of total RNA. Details on this clonotype: Its matching antigen is unknown.

The CDR3 covers 15 residues. Trimming took 1 base from V and 8 from J, leaving 18 bases between them. Germline CDR1 DFQATT, CDR2 SNEGSKA (reference sequence). Primed by a sample-barcoded 5' primer and a J-beta primer mix, a second PCR proceeded for about 6 to 12 cycles. Via MiXCR, TCRdb re-called the 5' RACE reads, giving one row per CDR3 protein. The data contain around 1,500,000 distinct CDR3 sequences, 28% of them singletons. The sample consisted of blood. The sequence came from a woman in her 30s in good health. This chain uses TRBV20-1 with TRBJ2-1; no clear D. As DNA, the CDR3 is TGCAGTGCTAGAGGCGGCACCATAACTACGGATGAGCAGTTCTTC. Protein product: CSARGGTITTDEQFF.